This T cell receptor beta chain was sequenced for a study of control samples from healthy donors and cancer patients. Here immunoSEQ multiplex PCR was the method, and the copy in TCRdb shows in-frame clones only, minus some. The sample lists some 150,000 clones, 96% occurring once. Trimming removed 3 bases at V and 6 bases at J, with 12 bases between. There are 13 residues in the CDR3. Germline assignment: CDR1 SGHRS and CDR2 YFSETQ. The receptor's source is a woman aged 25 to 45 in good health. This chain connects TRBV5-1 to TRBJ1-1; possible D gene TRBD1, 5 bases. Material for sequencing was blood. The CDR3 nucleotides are TGCGCCAGCAGCTCCGGGGGGAGTGCTGAAGCTTTCTTT. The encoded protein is CASSSGGSAEAFF. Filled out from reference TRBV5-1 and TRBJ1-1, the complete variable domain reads KAGVTQTPRYLIKTRGQQVTLSCSPISGHRSVSWYQQTPGQGLQFLFEYFSETQRNKGNFPGRFSGRQFSNSRSEMNVSTLELGDSALYLCASSSGGSAEAFFGQGTRLTVV.